Here is one TCR beta chain with its context. Its antigen remains unknown. Germline loops: CDR1 SGHNT, CDR2 YYREEE (reference sequence). Trimming left V 1 base short and J 1 base short, with 8 bases between. This CDR3 region has 14 residues. The sample originates from a study of cytomegalovirus exposure and HLA in healthy donors. Study-level results: Many donors shared some public TCRs, even though most TCR sequences were rare.

The PCR used 60 Vbeta and 13 Jbeta primers. Produced via immunoSEQ multiplex PCR; TCRdb's table is partial and in-frame only. Found here are roughly 160,000 clones, about 80% of them singletons; the top ten hold 3.7%. This TCR was recovered from a man between 25 and 39 years old in good health and CMV-seropositive. The genes are TRBV5-4 and TRBJ2-5, with unresolved D. The sequenced sample was PBMCs. CDR3 sequence (DNA): TGTGCCAGCAGCTTGCTCAACGGCCAAGAGACCCAGTACTTC. This sequence encodes CASSLLNGQETQYF.